This T cell receptor beta chain was observed in a study of shared clonotypes between healthy human individuals. In the study overall: Three CD4 naive, three CD4 memory, two CD8 naive and one CD8 memory plate were used per donor.

The germline gives CDR1 KGHSH, CDR2 LQKENI. The ends lost 3 bases at V and 4 bases at J; junction bases unmatched: 7. This CDR3 contains 15 residues. Repertoires were generated with immunoSEQ multiplex PCR, while TCRdb's copy carries only in-frame clones and drops some. The data contain about 2 million clones, roughly 96% of them singletons. With respect to this clone: Its target is not known. Other DNA sequences in this specimen translate into the identical CDR3.

General study points: What limited the represented genetic and exposure-history diversity was the small number of donors.

This sequence was found in a man aged 18-30 years in good health. This chain uses TRBV18 with TRBJ2-7, with TRBD1 matching 9 bases. Sequencing used naive CD4+ T cells sorted from blood. The subset was: CD45RA+ positively selected. The CDR3 spells CASSPTGTGSYEQYF. Written as DNA, the CDR3 is TGTGCCAGCTCACCGACCGGGACAGGGAGTTACGAGCAGTACTTC.